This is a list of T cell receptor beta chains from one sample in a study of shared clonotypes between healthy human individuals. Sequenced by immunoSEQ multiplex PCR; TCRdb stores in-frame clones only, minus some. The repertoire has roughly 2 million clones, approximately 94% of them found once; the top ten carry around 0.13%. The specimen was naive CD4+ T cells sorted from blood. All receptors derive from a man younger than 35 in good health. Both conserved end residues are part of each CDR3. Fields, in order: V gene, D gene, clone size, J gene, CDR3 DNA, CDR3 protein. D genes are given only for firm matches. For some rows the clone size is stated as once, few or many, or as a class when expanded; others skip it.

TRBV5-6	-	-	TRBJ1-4	TGTGCCAGCAGCCACACATGGAGGAATGAAAAACTGTTTTTT	CASSHTWRNEKLFF
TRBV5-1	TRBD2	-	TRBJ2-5	TGCGCCAGCAGCTTGGGACCGGGACTAGCGAAAGAGACCCAGTACTTC	CASSLGPGLAKETQYF
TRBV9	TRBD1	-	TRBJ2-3	TGTGCCAGCAGCGTAGGGACAGGGTCCACAGATACGCAGTATTTT	CASSVGTGSTDTQYF
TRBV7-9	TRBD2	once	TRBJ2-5	TGTGCCAGCAGTTTTAGGGGTCTAGCGGGAGTAGAGACCCAGTACTTC	CASSFRGLAGVETQYF
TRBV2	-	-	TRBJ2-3	TGTGCCAGCAGTTCCTCAAGGGGTAGTATAGATACGCAGTATTTT	CASSSSRGSIDTQYF
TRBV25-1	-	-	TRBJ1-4	TGTGCCAGCAGTGGACAGCACCTCTCAACTAATGAAAAACTGTTTTTT	CASSGQHLSTNEKLFF
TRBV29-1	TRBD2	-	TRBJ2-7	TGCAGCGCAGAACTAGCGGGGGGCCTCGAGCAGTACTTC	CSAELAGGLEQYF
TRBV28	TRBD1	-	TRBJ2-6	TGTGCCAGCAGCCCCGGGACAGCTGGGGCCAACGTCCTGACTTTC	CASSPGTAGANVLTF
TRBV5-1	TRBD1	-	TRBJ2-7	TGCGCCAGCAGCTTGACGGGACAGGGGATCTACGAGCAGTACTTC	CASSLTGQGIYEQYF
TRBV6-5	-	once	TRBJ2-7	TGTGCCAGCAGTTACGGCCCTTTTTACGAGCAGTACTTC	CASSYGPFYEQYF
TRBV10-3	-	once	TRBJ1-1	TGTGCCATCAGCCAGGGCTCTGAAGCTTTCTTT	CAISQGSEAFF
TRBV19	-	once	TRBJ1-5	TGTGCCAGTACCCGGACCAGTTTCAGTCAGCCCCAGCATTTT	CASTRTSFSQPQHF
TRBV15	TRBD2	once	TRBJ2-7	TGTGCCACCAGCGCGGGGGTGGAGGGCTACGAGCAGTACTTC	CATSAGVEGYEQYF
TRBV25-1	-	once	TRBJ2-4	TGTGCCAGCAGTGACAGGGCCAAAAACATTCAGTACTTC	CASSDRAKNIQYF
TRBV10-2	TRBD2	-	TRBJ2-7	TGCGCCAGCAGCGCAGGACTAGCGGGAGGCTACGAGCAGTACTTC	CASSAGLAGGYEQYF
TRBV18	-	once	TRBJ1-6	TGTGCCAGCTCACCATCCGACAGCTCCAATTCACCCCTCCACTTT	CASSPSDSSNSPLHF
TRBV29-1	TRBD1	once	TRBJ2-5	TGCAGCGTCCTCAAGACAGGGCAAGAGACCCAGTACTTC	CSVLKTGQETQYF
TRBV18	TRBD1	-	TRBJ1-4	TGTGCCAGCTCACCAATCAGTGGGACAGTAATTGAAAAACTGTTTTTT	CASSPISGTVIEKLFF
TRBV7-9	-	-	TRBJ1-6	TGTGCCAGCAGCCCGGTCGACTCACCCCTCCACTTT	CASSPVDSPLHF
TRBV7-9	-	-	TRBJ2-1	TGTGCCAGCAGCCAACTATATACTGAGCAGTTCTTC	CASSQLYTEQFF
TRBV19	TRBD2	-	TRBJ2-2	TGTGCCAGTAGCGTAGCGGGAGCCCCCGGGGAGCTGTTTTTT	CASSVAGAPGELFF